Following are 16 T cell receptor beta chains from one sample sequenced in a study of response to subunit inactivated influenza vaccine (dated 2018 in TCRdb). The library was generated by RT-PCR. TCRdb names Illumina HiSeq 2500 as the instrument used. TCRdb passed the public sequencing reads through fastp at Q25 and MiXCR, retaining productive beta sequences. Merged by CDR3 protein, the rows form single entries marked with the most common genes and DNA. Present in this sample are fewer than 750,000 distinct CDR3 sequences, less than 15% of which were seen just once. Together, the top ten hold 8.5% to 14% of the sample. The sequencing used PBMCs from blood, collected 11 to 12 days after vaccination. Every receptor here comes from a man aged 45-60 years who received an inactivated influenza vaccine. Donor details come from another sample of the same person, matched by shared clones.

V gene TRBV7-2 combines with J gene TRBJ2-2; 7 nucleotides line up with TRBD1. The germline gives CDR1 SGHTA, CDR2 FQGNSA. J lost 6 bases, V lost 4 bases, and 5 bases had no gene match. The CDR3 loop spans 14 amino acids. CDR3 coding DNA: TGTGCCAGCAGCTCTCAGGGGGTCCCCGGGGAGCTGTTTTTT. It encodes CASSSQGVPGELFF.

This clonotype was seen more than once but under ten times. Germline and junction disagree at one end, which may indicate a read error. The chain joins TRBV20-1 to TRBJ2-1; TRBD2 might be the D (6 bases). Germline lookup yields CDR1 DFQATT and CDR2 SNEGSKA (reference sequence). The CDR3 consists of 14 residues. As DNA, the CDR3 is TGCAGTGCTCCGGACTACACAAACTACAATGAGCAGTTTTTC. Protein: CSAPDYTNYNEQFF.

The chain carries TRBV5-1 and TRBJ1-6; D is perhaps TRBD1 (6 bases). The germline V gene encodes CDR1 SGHRS and CDR2 YFSETQ. Trimming cost V 1 base and J 8 bases, with 10 bases left between them. The CDR3 runs to 14 residues. This chain's CDR3 is CASSLQGPDSPLHF. CDR3 nucleotides: TGCGCCAGCAGCTTGCAGGGGCCGGATTCACCCCTCCACTTT. Based on the CDR3 plus reference TRBV5-1 and TRBJ1-6, the full variable domain is KAGVTQTPRYLIKTRGQQVTLSCSPISGHRSVSWYQQTPGQGLQFLFEYFSETQRNKGNFPGRFSGRQFSNSRSEMNVSTLELGDSALYLCASSLQGPDSPLHFGNGTRLTVT.

This clonotype came up a few times. The chain employs TRBV7-9 and TRBJ2-1, with D unclear. The CDR3 covers 15 residues. Looked up from germline, CDR1 is SEHNR and CDR2 is FQNEAQ (reference sequence). Trimming pared 8 bases from V and 2 bases from J, leaving 16 bases between. CDR3 DNA sequence: TGTGCCAGCGGAGACCCTGCCACCCCCTACAATGAGCAGTTCTTC. Translating it yields CASGDPATPYNEQFF.

There are a few counts of this clonotype. The chain carries TRBV20-1 and TRBJ2-5, with D unresolved. This CDR3 region has 10 residues. V lost 6 bases, J lost 3 bases, and 5 bases lay in between. Germline loops: CDR1 DFQATT, CDR2 SNEGSKA (reference sequence). The DNA for the CDR3 is TGCAGTGCAGAGAAAGAGACCCAGTACTTC. It is translated as CSAEKETQYF.

The V gene is TRBV6-1, the J gene TRBJ2-5; 9 bases match TRBD2. Trimming removed 6 bases from V and 3 bases from J; junction bases left unmatched: 5. CDR1 is MNHNS, CDR2 SASEGT, per germline. The length of the CDR3 is 14 residues. The CDR3 DNA sequence: TGTGCCAGCAGATTCCGACTAGCGGAAGAGACCCAGTACTTC. It yields the protein CASRFRLAEETQYF.

This clonotype came up a few times. The chain recombines TRBV28 with TRBJ2-7; 9 nucleotides align to TRBD1. The J segment lost 2 bases and the V segment lost 3 bases, leaving 8 bases of the junction unmatched. The length of the CDR3 is 16 residues. Looked up from germline, CDR1 is MDHEN and CDR2 is SYDVKM. This CDR3 is CASSFNLGQGAYEQYF. In nucleotides, the CDR3 is TGTGCCAGCAGTTTTAACCTGGGACAGGGCGCCTACGAGCAGTACTTC.

In regard to this clonotype: A much larger clone differs from this one at a single base, so this may be a read error. CDR3 sequence: CASSRGLGEIQYF. The CDR3 DNA sequence: TGTGCCAGCAGTAGGGGGCTAGGGGAGATCCAGTACTTC. V gene TRBV12-3 or TRBV12-4 combines with J gene TRBJ2-5, with 7 nucleotides matching TRBD1. This CDR3 has 13 amino acids.

In the case of this clonotype: This clone may be a read error of a much larger clone one base away. The J gene is TRBJ2-1, the V gene TRBV4-3, with D possibly TRBD1 on 5 matching bases. Trimming cost V 4 bases and J 4 bases, with 8 bases left between them. The CDR3 covers 13 residues. Germline V lookup: CDR1 LGHNA, CDR2 YSLEER. The CDR3 loop reads CASSPDKYNEQFF. The DNA of the CDR3 is TGCGCCAGCAGCCCGGACAAATACAATGAGCAGTTCTTC.

This clonotype showed up just a few times. The chain is built from TRBV11-2 and TRBJ2-2; possibly TRBD2 for D (5 bases). Germline V lookup: CDR1 SGHAT, CDR2 FQNNGV. With 0 bases removed from V and 5 bases from J, the gap between germline ends came to 7 bases. This CDR3 has 14 residues. The CDR3 sequence: CASSLDPGTGELFF. CDR3 bases: TGTGCCAGCAGCTTAGATCCGGGGACCGGGGAGCTGTTTTTT.

This clonotype was seen a handful of times. The chain has TRBV5-1 and TRBJ2-5; D remains unclear. Germline V gene data show CDR1 as SGHRS and CDR2 as YFSETQ. Trimming removed 4 bases from V and 1 base from J, with 14 bases in between. This CDR3 contains 15 residues. This CDR3 reads CASSELAALQETQYF. In DNA, the CDR3 is TGCGCCAGCAGCGAGCTGGCTGCCCTCCAAGAGACCCAGTACTTC. Looking up the rest from reference TRBV5-1 and TRBJ2-5 gives the full variable domain: KAGVTQTPRYLIKTRGQQVTLSCSPISGHRSVSWYQQTPGQGLQFLFEYFSETQRNKGNFPGRFSGRQFSNSRSEMNVSTLELGDSALYLCASSELAALQETQYFGPGTRLLVL.

This clonotype occurred a few times. CDR3 in amino acids: CASVWGQNQYYEQYF. Written as DNA, the CDR3 is TGTGCCAGCGTCTGGGGACAGAATCAGTACTACGAGCAGTACTTC. The chain employs TRBV5-5 and TRBJ2-7; 7 nucleotides agree with TRBD1. The CDR3 sequence is 15 residues long. Trimming cost V 7 bases and J 3 bases; bases outside gene matches: 13. Germline CDR1 reads SGHKS; CDR2 reads YYEKEE (reference sequence). Drawing the rest from reference TRBV5-5 and TRBJ2-7, the complete variable domain is DAGVTQSPTHLIKTRGQQVTLRCSPISGHKSVSWYQQVLGQGPQFIFQYYEKEERGRGNFPDRFSARQFPNYSSELNVNALLLGDSALYLCASVWGQNQYYEQYFGPGTRLTVT.

This clonotype was recorded only once. The chain has TRBV15 and TRBJ2-7; maybe TRBD1 (5 bases). V lost 0 bases and J lost 6, with 21 bases in between. Germline V lookup: CDR1 LNHNV, CDR2 YYDKDF (reference sequence). The CDR3 is 17 amino acids. The CDR3 nucleotides read TGTGCCACCAGCAGAGAAGAAAAAGTAGGACATCACTTCGAGCAGTACTTC. Translating gives CATSREEKVGHHFEQYF.

CDR3 sequence reads: CASSGTLSGNTDTQYF. The CDR3 nucleotides read TGTGCCAGCAGCGGAACCCTTAGCGGAAACACAGATACGCAGTATTTT. V and J are TRBV7-9 and TRBJ2-3, with D perhaps matching TRBD2 (6 bases). Trimming cost V 5 bases and J 2 bases, with 17 bases left between them. Germline V CDR1 and CDR2: SEHNR, FQNEAQ (reference sequence). The CDR3 sequence is 16 residues long. The full variable domain, with the rest looked up from reference TRBV7-9 and TRBJ2-3, is DTGVSQNPRHKITKRGQNVTFRCDPISEHNRLYWYRQTLGQGPEFLTYFQNEAQLEKSRLLSDRFSAERPKGSFSTLEIQRTEQGDSAMYLCASSGTLSGNTDTQYFGPGTRLTVL.

V and J are TRBV2 and TRBJ1-5; D remains ambiguous. The CDR3 contains 15 residues. Germline loops: CDR1 SNHLY, CDR2 FYNNEI. The V gene lost 6 bases and the J gene lost 0 bases, with 12 bases spanning the gap. CDR3 sequence: CASSRRDPSNQPQHF. The CDR3, as DNA: TGTGCCAGCAGCCGTAGGGATCCTAGCAATCAGCCCCAGCATTTT.

This clonotype was counted only a few times. This sequence joins TRBV19 and TRBJ1-4, with 9 bases aligning to TRBD1. The CDR3 runs to 16 residues. From germline, CDR1 is LNHDA and CDR2 SQIVND (reference sequence). Trimming at V came to 5 bases and at J to 5 bases, leaving 9 bases not matched to a gene. CDR3 region: CASSSRGQGRNEKLFF. The CDR3 DNA reads TGTGCCAGTAGTTCCAGGGGACAGGGACGGAATGAAAAACTGTTTTTT. Filled out from reference TRBV19 and TRBJ1-4, the complete variable domain reads DGGITQSPKYLFRKEGQNVTLSCEQNLNHDAMYWYRQDPGQGLRLIYYSQIVNDFQKGDIAEGYSVSREKKESFPLTVTSAQKNPTAFYLCASSSRGQGRNEKLFFGSGTQLSVL.